Shown below are 8 T cell receptor beta chains from a single sample sequenced in a study of blood T cell repertoires in COVID-19. Produced via immunoSEQ multiplex PCR; TCRdb's table is partial and in-frame only. The data hold some 150,000 clones, with around 91% observed a single time. Sequencing input: peripheral blood. These receptors were taken from a woman between 40 and 50 years old with acute or convalescent COVID-19.

The rearrangement links TRBV7-6 to TRBJ1-5; D not resolved. CDR3 size: 18 residues. Germline V gene lookup returns CDR1 SGHVS and CDR2 FNYEAQ. V was pared by 3 bases and J by 0 bases, with 18 bases between. The CDR3 region is CASSFVTGAPYSNQPQHF. CDR3 nucleotide sequence: TGTGCCAGCAGCTTCGTTACGGGAGCCCCGTATAGCAATCAGCCCCAGCATTTT.

The chain has TRBV5-1 and TRBJ2-1; D may be TRBD2 (5 bases). This CDR3 has 18 residues. V was shortened by 0 bases and J by 6 bases, with 22 bases between the two germline ends. The germline V gene has CDR1 SGHRS and CDR2 YFSETQ. The CDR3 protein is CASSLGGNRARAPNEQFF. CDR3 bases: TGCGCCAGCAGCTTGGGAGGGAACCGGGCCCGGGCCCCCAATGAGCAGTTCTTC.

The chain is built from TRBV28 and TRBJ2-7; D remains ambiguous. The length of the CDR3 is 17 residues. The V end lost 1 base, the J end lost 2 bases, and 18 bases lay between the germline ends. Germline CDR1 reads MDHEN; CDR2 reads SYDVKM. The CDR3 DNA sequence: TGTGCCAGCAGTTTATCATTCCGGCCGAACTATCCCTACGAGCAGTACTTC. As protein: CASSLSFRPNYPYEQYF.

The rearrangement links TRBV29-1 to TRBJ1-3; 10 bases agree with TRBD1. This CDR3 comprises 14 residues. Germline V CDR1 and CDR2: SQVTM, ANQGSEA. Trimming took 7 bases from V and 4 from J; bases not matched to a gene: 7. The CDR3 DNA reads TGCAGCGGCCGGGACAGGGGATCCGGAAACACCATATATTTT. Amino acids: CSGRDRGSGNTIYF.

The chain couples TRBV3-1 (or the pseudogene TRBV3-2) to TRBJ2-7; a weak D match, TRBD1 (6 bases). Germline assignment: CDR1 LGHDT and CDR2 YNNKEL (reference sequence). The CDR3 has 12 amino acids. V lost 11 bases, J lost 0 bases, and 11 bases lay in between. The DNA of the CDR3 is TGTGCCTCCCGGGACACCTCCTACGAGCAGTACTTC. Protein sequence: CASRDTSYEQYF.

The CDR3 DNA sequence: TGTGCCAGCAGCACGCCGGGGAGGATTAAACCCCAGCATTTT. It codes for CASSTPGRIKPQHF. V gene TRBV7-2 combines with J gene TRBJ1-5; D not certain. Germline CDR1 is SGHTA and CDR2 is FQGNSA. Trimming removed 5 bases at V and 10 bases at J, with 18 bases between. The CDR3 totals 14 residues.

The chain combines TRBV2 with TRBJ1-6; no clear D gene. Germline lookup yields CDR1 SNHLY and CDR2 FYNNEI. CDR3 length: 16 amino acids. Trimming took 7 bases from V and 6 from J, leaving 19 bases between them. CDR3 protein: CASILIREGSNSPLHF. In DNA form, the CDR3 reads TGTGCCAGCATCCTAATAAGGGAGGGATCTAATTCACCCCTCCACTTT.

The chain links TRBV3-1 (or the pseudogene TRBV3-2) to TRBJ1-1, with D maybe TRBD1 (6 bases). The CDR3 spans 13 residues. V was clipped by 5 bases and J by 2 bases, with 9 bases between them. Looked up from germline, CDR1 is LGHDT and CDR2 is YNNKEL (reference sequence). The CDR3, as DNA: TGTGCCAGCAGCAGGACAGAAAACACTGAAGCTTTCTTT. Translated: CASSRTENTEAFF.